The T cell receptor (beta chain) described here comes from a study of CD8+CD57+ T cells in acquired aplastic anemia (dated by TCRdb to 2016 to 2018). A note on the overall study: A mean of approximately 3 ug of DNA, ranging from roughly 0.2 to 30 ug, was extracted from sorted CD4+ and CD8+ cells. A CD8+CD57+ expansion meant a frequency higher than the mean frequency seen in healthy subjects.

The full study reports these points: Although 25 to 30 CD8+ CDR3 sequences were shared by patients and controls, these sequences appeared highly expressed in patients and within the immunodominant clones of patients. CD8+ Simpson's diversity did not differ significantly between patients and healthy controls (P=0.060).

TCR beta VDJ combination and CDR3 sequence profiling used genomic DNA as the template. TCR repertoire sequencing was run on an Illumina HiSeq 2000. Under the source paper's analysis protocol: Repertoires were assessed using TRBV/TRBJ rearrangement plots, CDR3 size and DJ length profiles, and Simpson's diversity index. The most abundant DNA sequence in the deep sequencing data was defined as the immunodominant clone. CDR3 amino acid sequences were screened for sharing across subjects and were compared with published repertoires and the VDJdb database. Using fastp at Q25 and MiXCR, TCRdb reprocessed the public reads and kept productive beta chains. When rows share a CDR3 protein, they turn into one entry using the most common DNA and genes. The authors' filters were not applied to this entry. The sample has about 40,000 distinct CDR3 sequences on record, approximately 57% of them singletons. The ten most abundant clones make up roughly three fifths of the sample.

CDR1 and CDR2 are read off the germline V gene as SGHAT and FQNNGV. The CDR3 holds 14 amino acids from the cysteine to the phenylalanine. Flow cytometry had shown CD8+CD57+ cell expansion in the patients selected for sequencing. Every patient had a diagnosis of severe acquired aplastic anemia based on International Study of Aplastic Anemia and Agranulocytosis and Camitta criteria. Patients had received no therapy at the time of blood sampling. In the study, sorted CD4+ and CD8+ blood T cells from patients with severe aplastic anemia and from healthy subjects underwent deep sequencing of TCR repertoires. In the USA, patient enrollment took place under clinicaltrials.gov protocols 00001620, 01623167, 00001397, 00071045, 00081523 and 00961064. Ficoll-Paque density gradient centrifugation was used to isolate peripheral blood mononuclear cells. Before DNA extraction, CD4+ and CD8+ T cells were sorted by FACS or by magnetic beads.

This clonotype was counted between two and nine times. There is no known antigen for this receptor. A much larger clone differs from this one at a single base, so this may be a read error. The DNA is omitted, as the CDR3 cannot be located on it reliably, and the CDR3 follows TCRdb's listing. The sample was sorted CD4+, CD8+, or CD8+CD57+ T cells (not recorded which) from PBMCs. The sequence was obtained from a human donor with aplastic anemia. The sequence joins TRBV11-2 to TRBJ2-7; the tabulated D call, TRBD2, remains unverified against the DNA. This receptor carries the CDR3 CASSFGRGSYEQCF.